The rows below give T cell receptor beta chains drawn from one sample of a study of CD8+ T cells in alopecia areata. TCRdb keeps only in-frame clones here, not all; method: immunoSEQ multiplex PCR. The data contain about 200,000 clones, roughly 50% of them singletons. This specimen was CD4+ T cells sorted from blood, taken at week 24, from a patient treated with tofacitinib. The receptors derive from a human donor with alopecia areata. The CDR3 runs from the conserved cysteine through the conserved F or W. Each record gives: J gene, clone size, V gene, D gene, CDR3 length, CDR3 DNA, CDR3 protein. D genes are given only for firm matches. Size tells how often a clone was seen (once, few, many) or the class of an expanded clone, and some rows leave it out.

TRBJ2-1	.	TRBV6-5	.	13	TGTGCCAGCTCCCGAGCGGAGTACAATGAGCAGTTCTTC	CASSRAEYNEQFF
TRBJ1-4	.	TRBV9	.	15	TGTGCCAGCAGCGCCCGGTGGGGGGTCGATGAAAAACTGTTTTTT	CASSARWGVDEKLFF
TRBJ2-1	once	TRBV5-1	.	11	TGCGCCAGCAGCGGGACGGGGGAGCAGTTCTTC	CASSGTGEQFF
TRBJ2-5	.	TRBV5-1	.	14	TGCGCCAGCAGCTTTTACAGAACCCAAGAGACCCAGTACTTC	CASSFYRTQETQYF
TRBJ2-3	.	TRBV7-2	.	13	TGTGCCAGCAGCCCTCATTTTAAAGATACGCAGTATTTT	CASSPHFKDTQYF
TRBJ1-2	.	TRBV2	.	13	TGTGCCAGCAGTGATAGAGTTGGTGGGGGCTACACCTTC	CASSDRVGGGYTF
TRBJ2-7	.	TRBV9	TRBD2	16	TGTGCCAGCAGCGTAGGGGCTAGCGGGTTCACCTACGAGCAGTACTTC	CASSVGASGFTYEQYF
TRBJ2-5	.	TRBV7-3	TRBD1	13	TGTGCCAGCAGCTCGACAGGGATGGAGACCCAGTACTTC	CASSSTGMETQYF
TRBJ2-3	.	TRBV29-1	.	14	TGCAGCGTTGACCCCAGAACTAGCACAGATACGCAGTATTTT	CSVDPRTSTDTQYF
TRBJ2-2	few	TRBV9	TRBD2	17	TGTGCCAGCAGCGTAAGGGGTAGCGGGAGTAACACCGGGGAGCTGTTTTTT	CASSVRGSGSNTGELFF
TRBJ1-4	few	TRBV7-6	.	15	TGTGCCAGCAGCTTAAGCAACGATAGGAGTGAAAAACTGTTTTTT	CASSLSNDRSEKLFF
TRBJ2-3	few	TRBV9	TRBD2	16	TGTGCCAGCAGCGACCCGGGCGGGGGTCGGGCAGATACGCAGTATTTT	CASSDPGGGRADTQYF
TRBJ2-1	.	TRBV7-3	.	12	TGTGCCAGCAGCTCCAAGCGCGATGAGCAGTTCTTC	CASSSKRDEQFF
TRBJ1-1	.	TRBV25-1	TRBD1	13	TGTGCCAGCACTCCAGGGGGATGGACTGAAGCTTTCTTT	CASTPGGWTEAFF
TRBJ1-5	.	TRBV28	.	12	TGTGCCAGCAGTCCCCTCAATCAGCCCCAGCATTTT	CASSPLNQPQHF